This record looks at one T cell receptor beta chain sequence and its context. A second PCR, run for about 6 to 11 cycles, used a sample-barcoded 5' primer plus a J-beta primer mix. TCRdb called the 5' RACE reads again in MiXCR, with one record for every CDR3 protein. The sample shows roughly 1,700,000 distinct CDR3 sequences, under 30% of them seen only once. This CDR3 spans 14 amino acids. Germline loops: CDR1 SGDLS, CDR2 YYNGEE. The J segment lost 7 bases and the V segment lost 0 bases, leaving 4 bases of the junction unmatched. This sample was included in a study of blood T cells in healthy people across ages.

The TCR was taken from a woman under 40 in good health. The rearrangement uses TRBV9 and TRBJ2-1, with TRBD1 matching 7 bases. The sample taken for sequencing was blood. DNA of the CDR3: TGTGCCAGCAGCGTAGCCCAGGGGGATAATGAGCAGTTCTTC. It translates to CASSVAQGDNEQFF.